This T cell receptor (beta chain) was obtained from a study of blood T cells in healthy people across ages. Whole-study context: T cells yielded about one barcoded beta molecule per two cells through template switching. Study-wide results and caveats: Correlation between TCR beta diversity and naive T cell percentage was strong.

This CDR3 is built from 13 residues. Trimming removed 4 bases from V and 4 bases from J, with 11 bases in between. Ranging in age from about 6 to 95, the donors were healthy Caucasian individuals from Russia. About this clonotype itself: Its specificity is not known.

A second PCR of roughly 6 to 12 cycles used a sample-barcoded 5' primer and a J-beta primer mix. A template-switch adaptor with 12 random nucleotides tagged each cDNA molecule. TCRdb reprocessed the 5' RACE reads via MiXCR and lists one record per CDR3 protein. Found here are hundreds of thousands of distinct CDR3 sequences, over 40% of them singletons; the top ten hold about 30%. This chain links TRBV12-3 or TRBV12-4 with TRBJ2-7; D not certain. The TCR was taken from a man older than 75 in good health. Specimen: blood. This chain's CDR3 is CASSCGTFYEQYF. In DNA form, the CDR3 reads TGTGCCAGCAGTTGTGGAACTTTTTACGAGCAGTACTTC.